Each of the 8 T cell receptor beta chains below was sequenced from the same sample in a study of T cells after yellow fever vaccination. TCRdb recomputed calls from the 5' RACE reads with MiXCR, one row per CDR3 protein. The repertoire holds hundreds of thousands of distinct CDR3 sequences, with about 13% as singletons. Material: PBMCs, obtained on the day of the yellow fever booster vaccination. These receptor sequences come from a man aged 25-45 years who received the YFV17D yellow fever vaccine.

The rearrangement joins TRBV20-1 to TRBJ2-7; D is unclear. The CDR3 has 12 amino acids. Germline V gives CDR1 DFQATT, CDR2 SNEGSKA (reference sequence). V lost 3 bases to trimming and J lost 0 bases, with 6 bases between them. This CDR3 is CSASGYSYEQYF. The CDR3 bases are TGCAGTGCTAGCGGATACTCCTACGAGCAGTACTTC.

The chain has TRBV7-3 and TRBJ2-1; D gene ambiguous. This CDR3 has 14 amino acids. Germline V gene data show CDR1 as SGHTA and CDR2 as FQGTGA. V dropped 1 base and J dropped 5 bases, with 9 bases sitting between them. The CDR3 coding sequence is TGTGCCAGCAGCTTAAATCCCAGGAACAATGAGCAGTTCTTC. It is translated as CASSLNPRNNEQFF.

The rearrangement joins TRBV9 to TRBJ1-1; D is undetermined. The CDR3 runs 16 residues. Looked up from germline, CDR1 is SGDLS and CDR2 is YYNGEE. V shed 2 bases and J shed 1 base, with 15 bases lying between them. The CDR3 loop is CASSVTPIQRNTEAFF. The CDR3 nucleotides are TGTGCCAGCAGCGTCACCCCGATACAGCGGAACACTGAAGCTTTCTTT.

This rearrangement joins TRBV12-3 or TRBV12-4 to TRBJ2-1, with TRBD1 matching over 11 bases. CDR3 length: 12 amino acids. The V and J ends lost 6 bases and 15 bases, in that order; junction bases with no gene match: 7. The CDR3 is CASSLGTGGPFF. The CDR3 DNA sequence: TGTGCCAGCAGCCTCGGGACAGGGGGTCCGTTCTTC.

This chain uses TRBV4-3 with TRBJ2-1, with 7 bases that match TRBD1. The germline CDR1 and CDR2 sequences are LGHNA and YSLEER. V was clipped by 4 bases and J by 6 bases; unmatched bases: 12. The CDR3 spans 16 residues. The CDR3 sequence is CASSPELAGGSNEQFF. The CDR3 bases are TGCGCCAGCAGCCCCGAGCTGGCAGGGGGTAGCAATGAGCAGTTCTTC.

The V call is TRBV6-2 or TRBV6-3, the J call TRBJ2-3, with a possible D match to TRBD2 (6 bases). Trimming stripped 6 bases from V and 1 base from J, with 17 bases between. The CDR3 runs to 16 residues. Germline loops: CDR1 MNHEY, CDR2 SVGEGT. The CDR3 sequence: CASSALRGRGTDTQYF. As DNA, the CDR3 is TGTGCCAGCAGCGCCCTGCGGGGAAGGGGCACAGATACGCAGTATTTT.

This clonotype was recorded once. A read error may be the cause here, since a much bigger clone is one base away. This chain connects TRBV6-6 to TRBJ2-3, with D perhaps TRBD1 or TRBD2 (5 bases each). The CDR3 extends over 13 amino acids. V shed 8 bases and J shed 4 bases, with 13 bases lying between them. Per the germline V gene, CDR1 is MNHNY and CDR2 is SVGAGI (reference sequence). This chain's CDR3 is CASALRGSDTQYF. CDR3 nucleotide sequence: TGTGCCAGCGCCCTCCGGGGCTCAGATACGCAGTATTTT.

This clonotype was counted between two and nine times. The chain joins TRBV29-1 to TRBJ1-4, with D perhaps TRBD1 (6 bases). Looked up from germline, CDR1 is SQVTM and CDR2 is ANQGSEA. V was shortened by 4 bases and J by 7 bases, with 13 bases between the two germline ends. The CDR3 runs 13 residues. The CDR3 sequence: CSVARGPSEKLFF. The CDR3 nucleotides read TGCAGCGTTGCTCGGGGGCCAAGTGAAAAACTGTTTTTT.